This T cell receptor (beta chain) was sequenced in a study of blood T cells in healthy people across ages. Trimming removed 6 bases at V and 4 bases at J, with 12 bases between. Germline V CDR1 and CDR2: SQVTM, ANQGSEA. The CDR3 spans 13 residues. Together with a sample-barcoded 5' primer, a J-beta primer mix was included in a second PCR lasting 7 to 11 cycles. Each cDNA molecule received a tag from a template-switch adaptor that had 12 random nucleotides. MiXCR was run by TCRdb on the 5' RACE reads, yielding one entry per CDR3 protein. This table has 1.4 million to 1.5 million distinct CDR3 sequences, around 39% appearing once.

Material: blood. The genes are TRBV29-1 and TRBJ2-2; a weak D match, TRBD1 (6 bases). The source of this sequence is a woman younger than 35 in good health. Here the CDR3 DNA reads TGCAGCGTAAGACAGGTACCCACCGGGGAGCTGTTTTTT. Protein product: CSVRQVPTGELFF.